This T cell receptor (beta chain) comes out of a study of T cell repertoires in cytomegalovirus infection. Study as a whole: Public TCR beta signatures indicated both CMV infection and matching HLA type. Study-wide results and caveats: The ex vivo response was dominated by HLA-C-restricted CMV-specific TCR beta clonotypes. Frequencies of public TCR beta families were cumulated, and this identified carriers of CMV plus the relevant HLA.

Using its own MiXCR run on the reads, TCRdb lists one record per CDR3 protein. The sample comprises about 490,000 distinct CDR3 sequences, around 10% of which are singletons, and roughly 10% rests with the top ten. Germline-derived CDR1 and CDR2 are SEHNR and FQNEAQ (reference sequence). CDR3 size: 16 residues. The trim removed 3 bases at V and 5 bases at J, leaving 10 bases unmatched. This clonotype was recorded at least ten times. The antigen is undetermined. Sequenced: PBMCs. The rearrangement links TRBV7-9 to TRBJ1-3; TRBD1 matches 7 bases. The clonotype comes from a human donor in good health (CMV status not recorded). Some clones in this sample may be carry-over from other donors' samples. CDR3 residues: CASSFRSGQDRNTIYF. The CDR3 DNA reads TGTGCCAGCAGCTTTAGAAGCGGACAGGACCGAAACACCATATATTTT.